This passage covers 5 T cell receptor beta chains from one sample sequenced in a study of beta chain features in type 1 diabetes. Reverse transcribing all isolated RNA meant expressed TCRB transcripts were sequenced. Data came from immunoSEQ multiplex PCR; TCRdb stores just in-frame clones and leaves some out. The sample shows about 400,000 clones, approximately 12% of them seen only once. Antigens for these TCRs are unknown. Findings and limits, study-wide: Type 1 diabetes patients had TCRB CDR3s that were shorter (moderately but significantly so) in all four CD4+ subsets.

The specimen sequenced was naive CD4+ T cells from blood. Every receptor here comes from a woman between 18 and 29 years old with type 1 diabetes.

The rearrangement uses TRBV21-1 and TRBJ2-2; the table's TRBD1 call for D was not verified on the DNA. TRBV21-1 is deemed a pseudogene. CDR3 length: 14 amino acids. The CDR3 loop is CASACTGLTGELFF. In nucleotides, the CDR3 is TGTGCCAGCGCCTGCACAGGGTTGACCGGGGAGCTGTTTTTT.

There are a few counts of this clone. The chain combines TRBV18 with TRBJ2-3, with 7 bases lining up with TRBD1. Germline V CDR1 and CDR2: KGHSH, LQKENI. Losses at the gene ends were 4 bases for V and 4 bases for J; bases not matched to a gene: 5. This CDR3 has 14 residues. In DNA, the CDR3 is TGTGCCAGCTCACAGAGGACAGGCCCAGATACGCAGTATTTT. It encodes CASSQRTGPDTQYF.

The CDR3 sequence is CASSAPGLAGQETQYF. The CDR3 DNA is TGTGCCAGCAGCGCCCCGGGACTAGCGGGCCAAGAGACCCAGTACTTC. This chain joins TRBV9 and TRBJ2-5; TRBD2 matches 12 bases. CDR1 SGDLS and CDR2 YYNGEE come from the germline V gene. The CDR3 runs to 16 residues. V dropped 3 bases and J dropped 1; count of bases not matched to a gene: 4.

The sample holds a few counts of this clone. This chain joins TRBV27 and TRBJ2-7; 9 positions agree with TRBD1. The germline gives CDR1 MNHEY, CDR2 SMNVEV (reference sequence). The CDR3 contains 12 residues. J was trimmed by 4 bases and V by 5 bases; bases with no gene match: 0. The CDR3 protein is CASSGQGYEQYF. DNA of the CDR3: TGTGCCAGCAGTGGACAGGGGTACGAGCAGTACTTC.

The rearrangement joins TRBV16 to TRBJ1-4; D gene unclear. CDR3 size: 13 residues. The germline V gene has CDR1 KGHSY and CDR2 FQNENV. Deletions cut 6 bases from V and 8 bases from J, with 13 bases between. In nucleotides, the CDR3 is TGTGCCAGCAGTCCCCTTATTGGCGAAAAACTGTTTTTT. It codes for CASSPLIGEKLFF.